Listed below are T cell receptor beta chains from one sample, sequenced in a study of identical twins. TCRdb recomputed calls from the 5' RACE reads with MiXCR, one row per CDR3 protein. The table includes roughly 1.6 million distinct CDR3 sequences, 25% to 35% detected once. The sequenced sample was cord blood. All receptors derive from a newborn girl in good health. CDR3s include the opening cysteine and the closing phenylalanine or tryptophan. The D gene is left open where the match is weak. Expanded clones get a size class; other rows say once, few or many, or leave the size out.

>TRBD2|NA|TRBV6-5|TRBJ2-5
CASSLGGGRVETQYF
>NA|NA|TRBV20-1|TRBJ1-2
CSARGDPRRNYGHTF
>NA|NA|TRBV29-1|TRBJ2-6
CSVVTSPLSGANVLTF
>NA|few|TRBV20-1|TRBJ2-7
CSAPKAGAARPYEQYF
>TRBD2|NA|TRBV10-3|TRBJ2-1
CAITWASGGSYNEQFF
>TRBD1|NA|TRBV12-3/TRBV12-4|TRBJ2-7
CASSLPGGYYEQYF
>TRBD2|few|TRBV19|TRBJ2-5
CASRSLAGETQYF
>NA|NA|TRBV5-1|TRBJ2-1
CASSLASPGNEQFF
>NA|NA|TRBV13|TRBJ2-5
CASSSSPRETQYF
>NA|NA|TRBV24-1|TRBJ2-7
CATSEGGLSYEQYF
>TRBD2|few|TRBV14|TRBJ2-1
CASSQDYSTRLAGGDEQFF
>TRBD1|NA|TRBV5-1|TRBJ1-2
CASSLGTGGRRRGYTF
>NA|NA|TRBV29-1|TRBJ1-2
CSVAVRVGGYTF
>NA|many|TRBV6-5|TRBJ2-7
CASSYARGYEQYF
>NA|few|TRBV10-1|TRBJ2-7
CASSEIPGDSGEQYF
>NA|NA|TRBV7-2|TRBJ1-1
CASSPMALNTEAFF
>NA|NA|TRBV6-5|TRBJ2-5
CASSTEAETQYF
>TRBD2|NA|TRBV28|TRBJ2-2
CASSPPPGLAGVQTGELFF
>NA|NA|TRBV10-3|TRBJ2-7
CAINTGMAYEQYF
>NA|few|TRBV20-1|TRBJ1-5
CSAREGQHYSNQPQHF
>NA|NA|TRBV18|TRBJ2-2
CASSLLGRLNTGELFF
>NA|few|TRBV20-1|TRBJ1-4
CSARETANNEKLFF
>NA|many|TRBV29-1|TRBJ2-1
CSVGGGLFYNEQFF
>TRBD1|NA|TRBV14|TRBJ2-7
CASRPRDSPYEQYF
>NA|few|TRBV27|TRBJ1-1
CASSLGGSIGYTEAFF
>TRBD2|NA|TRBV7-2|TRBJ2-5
CASSLVGTSGGVNEQYF
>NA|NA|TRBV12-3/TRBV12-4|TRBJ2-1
CASSLRGSGYNEQFF
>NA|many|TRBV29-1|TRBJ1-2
CSVDRGSPYGYTF
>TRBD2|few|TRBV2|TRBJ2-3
CATKTSGTDTQYF
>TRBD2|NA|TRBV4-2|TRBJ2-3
CASSQLPSGTTDTQYF
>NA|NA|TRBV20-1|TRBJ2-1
CSARGARGLSYNEQFF
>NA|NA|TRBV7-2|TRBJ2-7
CASSLAPQGGTYEQYF
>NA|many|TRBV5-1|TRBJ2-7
CASSLERFYEQYF
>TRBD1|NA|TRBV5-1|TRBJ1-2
CASSWRQGDYGYTF
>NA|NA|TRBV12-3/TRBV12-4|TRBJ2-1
CASSQYPLADPVNEQFF
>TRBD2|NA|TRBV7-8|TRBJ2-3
CASSLSGLVDTQYF
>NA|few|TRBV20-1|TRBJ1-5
CSARAGALLSNQPQHF
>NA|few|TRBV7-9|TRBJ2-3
CASSLVLGAPDTQYF
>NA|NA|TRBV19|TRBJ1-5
CASSIQFRQPQHF
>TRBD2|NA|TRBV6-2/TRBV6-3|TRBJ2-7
CASSFRSGDGYEQYF
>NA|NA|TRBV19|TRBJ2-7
CASSKAVSTGLSYEQYF
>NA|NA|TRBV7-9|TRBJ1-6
CASSLSWTESYNSPLHF
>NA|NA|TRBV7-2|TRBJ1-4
CASSPTREKLFF
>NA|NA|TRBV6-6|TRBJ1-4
CASSPGDGGKSEKLFF